This T cell receptor (beta chain) was profiled in a study of cytomegalovirus exposure and HLA in healthy donors (dated by TCRdb to the late 2010s). Background on the whole study: In an earlier analysis of fewer than 750 of the donors, 276 Gb of sequence data and about 110 million unique TCR beta sequences from approximately 180 million T cells were reported. To predict cytomegalovirus infection status, the study brought together high-throughput TCR immunosequencing, statistical association of individual TCRs with disease status, and machine learning. Roughly five DR-DQ haplotypes were handled as single units for association and clustering, since linkage in the cohort was strong. Donor age, sex, ethnicity and CMV serostatus were compiled together with the repertoire data. In a later analysis, previously published TCR beta repertoires from roughly 710 donors were re-analyzed and high-resolution HLA genotyping was added so that TCR occurrence patterns could be studied. An early release that covered fewer than 800 HLA-typed donors contained about 300 gigabases of sequencing data and tens of millions of unique TCR sequences. In the later analysis, no new phenotypic data were used to find candidate immune exposures; instead, reliance was placed on TCR beta sequences and their occurrence across donors. Besides the first cohort of about 730 subjects, a separate validation cohort made up of roughly 130 different subjects was used. Both class I and class II loci were covered by HLA typing, at four-digit resolution. Among a few hundred genotyped donors of the cohort, an average of around 240,000 unique TCR beta nucleotide sequences were sequenced per donor, around 20% of them non-productive. Typing coverage varied by locus: roughly 620-640 donors for A, B, C, DRB1 and DQB1; 522 for DQA1; approximately 610 for DPA1; under 490 for DPB1. Every repertoire in the discovery cohort had been generated on one and the same sequencing platform. Using immunosequencing, the study profiled T cell repertoires from about 610 subjects and related those repertoires to cytomegalovirus serostatus. The genetic ancestry cluster associated with self-reported Caucasian donors included roughly four fifths of the 300 to 450 genotyped donors. The aim of the study was to test whether cataloging public T cell receptors could identify signatures of past pathogen exposure. In an earlier analysis of roughly 580 of the donors, high-throughput TCR beta sequencing was used to judge whether each TCR beta V gene segment behaved as functional or pseudogenic. A later genetic analysis took genome-wide SNP genotypes for about three fifths of the 666 donors and used that subset as a discovery cohort.

The cohort was made up of several hundred healthy bone marrow donors. At the time of sampling, all cohort members were nominally healthy, though unrecorded immune exposures were likely present. The donor tested CMV seronegative, placing the donor among the 350 to 400 seronegative members of the cohort. Each donor provided a peripheral blood sample, and peripheral blood mononuclear cells were used for TCR beta sequencing. Genomic DNA extraction from the blood cell samples was performed with the Qiagen DNeasy Blood Extraction Kit. The paper's findings and limits, for the study overall: While some public TCRs were present in many individuals, most TCR sequences turned up only very rarely across donors. An association between a missense DCLRE1C variant and V-gene and J-gene trimming of TCR beta chains was found in a later genetic analysis and replicated in an independent cohort. Over 15 rarely observed V segments, including chromosome 9 orphons, were excluded from the earlier analysis of a few hundred of the donors because counts were too low. In a later analysis, TCR association rates were found to vary across HLA loci, with the most associated TCRs seen for DRB1 alleles and the fewest for HLA-C alleles. In vitro tests confirmed that three of the cytomegalovirus-associated TCR beta chains recognize cytomegalovirus antigens. In a later analysis, HLA-associated TCR beta chains showed more clonal expansion and lower generation probabilities than non-associated chains that were equally common. A later analysis found that most CMV-associated TCR beta chains appeared HLA-restricted, with HLA associations seemingly driven largely by CMV exposure. The study listed 164 TCR beta chains as associated with cytomegalovirus. Specific HLA alleles were associated with some 15,000 TCR beta sequences at a false discovery rate of 0.05 in a later analysis. A later analysis reported that several top co-occurrence clusters appeared linked to parvovirus B19, influenza, CMV and Epstein-Barr virus. When HLA alleles, especially DR and DQ, strongly co-occurred, TCR associations were difficult to assign to individual alleles. The classifier was reported to diagnose cytomegalovirus status with high specificity and sensitivity in both the original and validation cohorts. A cluster of highly shared sequence variants was judged likely to be a technical artifact of the sequencing pipeline. Compared with the 666-donor mean, donors in an Asian-associated ancestry cluster had fewer N-insertions in productive TCRs, according to a later genetic analysis. For the cohort, immune exposure information was limited to CMV serostatus. The authors suggested that the approach could potentially be generalized to other disease states and immunological phenotypes. Linkage disequilibrium might explain the correlated functional status among segregating V segments, but an unknown experimental factor could not be ruled out. Some IMGT-functional V segments, including TRBV6-2 and TRBV6-3, could not be told apart with the 87-base-pair reads, so those segments were excluded. The presence/absence analyses assumed that sequencing depth was roughly uniform across donors, and that assumption may not be true. An earlier analysis of approximately 530 of the donors showed that most TCR beta V segments appeared in productive rearrangements either about 87% or about 30% of the time, which broadly matched IMGT annotations. A further reported finding was that TCR beta sequences accurately predicted the HLA-A and HLA-B alleles for most subjects in the first cohort. In this cohort, only TCR beta chains were sequenced, and detectable features were limited by the absence of alpha or paired-chain data. HLA typing was unavailable for some donors at each locus, so association tests used only the typed subset.

Concerning this clone: This clone's antigen is unknown.

The method was the immunoSEQ multiplex PCR assay. The multiplex PCR relied on a mix of 60 forward primers for TCR Vbeta segments and 13 reverse primers for TCR Jbeta segments. A multiplex PCR assay on genomic DNA amplified the CDR3 region of rearranged TCR beta genes. On the Illumina HiSeq System, the amplified TCR beta libraries were sequenced as 87-base-pair reads. Concerning the study's data processing: A later analysis counted about 76 million unique TCR beta chains across the roughly 700 repertoires, and 10 million to 11 million of these chains were shared by at least two donors. Raw reads were error-corrected and collapsed into unique sequences by a nearest-neighbor algorithm in which closely related sequences were merged to remove PCR and sequencing errors. V, D and J gene segments were assigned by aligning CDR3 sequences to IMGT reference sequences. For a sequence to be retained, a match of at least six nucleotides to both a V gene segment and a J gene segment was required. Rearrangements were called productive when the CDR3 lacked stop codons and stayed in frame with V and J; all others were non-productive. Following IMGT convention, CDR3 was defined as the stretch from the second conserved V-encoded cysteine up to the conserved J-encoded phenylalanine. In an earlier analysis of roughly 580 of the donors, sequences lacking an unambiguous match to a single V gene segment were excluded. An earlier analysis of 587 of the donors classified V segments as functional when productive rearrangements were above 56.7% and as segregating when the standard deviation between donors was above 5%. To diagnose cytomegalovirus status from the catalog of TCR beta chain sequences, a statistical classification framework was built. In a later analysis, V and J genes were assigned by comparing TCR nucleotide sequences against IMGT/GENE-DB human TR gene sequences. A later analysis assigned CDR3 sequences and most-parsimonious VDJ recombination scenarios with the TCRdist pipeline. In a later analysis, each TCR beta chain was defined by its CDR3 amino acid sequence together with its V-gene family, and reads lacking a unique V-gene family were excluded. A later analysis removed 592 highly shared, low-generation-probability nucleotide sequences to deal with suspected cross-contamination and a sequencing artifact. In a later analysis, a clonal expansion index was calculated for each public chain from normalized within-repertoire ranks of inferred template counts. A later analysis computed generation probabilities with a VDJ recombination model fitted to out-of-frame rearrangements, and checked the results against IGoR. Hypergeometric tests were used in a later analysis to score TCR-TCR, TCR-HLA and TCR-CMV co-occurrence, with a repertoire-size bias correction applied to the TCR pairs. To estimate false discovery rates, a later analysis permuted the HLA or CMV assignments 20 times. In a later analysis, co-occurring TCRs were grouped using DBSCAN, and TCRdist sequence similarity was added for clustering within HLA-allele-positive subsets. For co-occurrence clustering, repertoires with fewer than 30,000 or more than 120,000 public chains were excluded, along with four or five repertoires with anomalous nucleotide sharing. Not all clones reach the TCRdb copy of this immuneACCESS table, which keeps in-frame sequences only. Checked studies attribute under half of the gap to unresolved V genes and leave the rest unexplained. The V and J calls and clone size are taken from that table; D and trimming were inferred from the DNA. The sample's own table lists 96,000 or so clones. The ten largest clonotypes hold roughly 3.4% of the sample.

The CDR3 runs 15 amino acids, cysteine and phenylalanine included. The read is trimmed to its CDR3 DNA, 45 bases read in frame from base 1. The germline V gene provides CDR1 SGHDT and CDR2 YYEEEE. After removal of 7 bases from V and 5 bases from J, the junction retains 9 bases not matched to a gene. The receptor comes from a woman aged 30 to 39 in good health and CMV-seronegative. This chain is built from TRBV5-6 and TRBJ1-6, and 7 bases in between align with TRBD1. The sequenced material came from PBMCs. CDR3 loop: CASHPEGGNNSPLHF. The bases are TGTGCCAGCCATCCGGAAGGGGGCAATAATTCACCCCTCCACTTT.